Listed below are T cell receptor beta chains from one sample, sequenced in a study of T cells in Graves' hyperthyroidism and ophthalmopathy. TCRdb called the multiplex PCR reads again in MiXCR, with one record for every CDR3 protein. Of some 530,000 distinct CDR3 sequences in the sample, about 20% are singletons; the top ten hold about 53%. Sequencing input: blood. The source is a woman in her seventies with Graves' ophthalmopathy. CDR3s include the opening cysteine and the closing phenylalanine or tryptophan. For some rows the clone size is stated as once, few or many, or as a class when expanded; others skip it.

J gene	V gene	clone size	CDR3 protein
TRBJ2-2	TRBV5-1	many	CASSFGVKQASGELFF
TRBJ1-4	TRBV5-1	few	CASSPGDRGDEKLFF
TRBJ2-7	TRBV28	many	CACSEDRSYEQYF
TRBJ2-3	TRBV5-4	-	CASSWTQSTDTQYF
TRBJ1-1	TRBV10-1	few	CASRQGVDTEAFF
TRBJ2-3	TRBV19	-	CASSIGLASIRTDTQYF
TRBJ1-1	TRBV19	few	CASSMGGENTEAFF
TRBJ2-3	TRBV4-1	-	CASSQEFSLHTQYF
TRBJ2-5	TRBV7-9	-	CASSRGVTATRTQYF
TRBJ2-1	TRBV2	many	CASSESGSFYNEQFF
TRBJ1-1	TRBV3-1	-	CASSPYPGSDTEAFF
TRBJ2-3	TRBV28	few	CASLGGSFTNTQYF
TRBJ2-1	TRBV12-3/TRBV12-4	many	CASSILAEGRNEQFF
TRBJ2-3	TRBV9	-	CASSVGSSGRDTQYF
TRBJ2-7	TRBV20-1	few	CSARRSSGAAGTYEQYF